This T cell receptor (beta chain) originates from a study of cytomegalovirus exposure and HLA in healthy donors (dated by TCRdb to about 2017). For the study in its entirety: According to an earlier analysis of 550 to 700 of the donors, some 170 million T cells yielded 120 million or so unique TCR beta sequences and approximately 300 Gb of sequence data. About 300 gigabases of sequencing data and approximately 85 million unique TCR sequences were included in an early release covering roughly 700 HLA-typed donors. Of the approximately 400 genotyped donors, about 80% fell in the genetic ancestry cluster associated with self-reported Caucasian donors. The study aimed to test whether cataloging public T cell receptors could reveal signatures of past pathogen exposure. The study profiled the T cell repertoires of 550 to 700 subjects by immunosequencing and related them to cytomegalovirus serostatus. In addition to the first cohort of approximately 670 subjects, a separate validation cohort of around 110 different subjects was used. High-throughput TCR immunosequencing, statistical association of individual TCRs with disease status, and machine learning were combined to predict cytomegalovirus infection status. A later analysis re-examined previously published TCR beta repertoires from about 700 donors and added high-resolution HLA genotyping to investigate patterns of TCR occurrence. Rather than drawing on any new phenotypic data, the later analysis identified candidate immune exposures from TCR beta sequences and the way those sequences occurred across donors. To decide whether each TCR beta V gene segment behaved as functional or pseudogenic, an earlier analysis of some 570 of the donors relied on high-throughput TCR beta sequencing. Donor age, sex, ethnicity and CMV serostatus were collected together with the repertoire data. Genome-wide SNP genotypes for about three fifths of the roughly 670 donors were used in a later genetic analysis, which treated that subset as a discovery cohort. All discovery cohort repertoires had been generated using a single sequencing platform. HLA typing covered class I and class II loci at four-digit resolution. Typing coverage varied by locus: roughly 629-630 donors for A, B, C, DRB1 and DQB1; approximately 560 for DQA1; approximately 570 for DPA1; approximately 490 for DPB1. Roughly 5 DR-DQ haplotypes were treated as single units for association and clustering because of strong linkage in the cohort. Across under 500 genotyped donors of the cohort, an average of about 240,000 unique TCR beta nucleotide sequences per donor were sequenced, and 15% to 20% of those sequences were non-productive.

The library was made by the immunoSEQ multiplex PCR assay. For the multiplex PCR, a mixture combining 60 forward primers for TCR Vbeta segments and 13 reverse primers for TCR Jbeta segments was used. Amplification of the CDR3 region of rearranged TCR beta genes was performed with a multiplex PCR assay on genomic DNA. The Illumina HiSeq System was used to sequence the amplified TCR beta libraries as 87-base-pair reads. In the source study's methods: In a later analysis, tens of millions of unique TCR beta chains were counted across the approximately 640 repertoires, and approximately 11 million of these chains were shared by at least two donors. To remove PCR and sequencing errors, raw reads were error-corrected and collapsed into unique sequences using a nearest-neighbor algorithm that merged closely related sequences. To assign V, D and J gene segments, CDR3 sequences were aligned to IMGT reference sequences. For a sequence to be retained, a match of at least six nucleotides to both a V gene segment and a J gene segment was required. Rearrangements were classified as productive when the CDR3 lacked stop codons and remained in frame with V and J, and all other rearrangements were classified as non-productive. Following IMGT convention, CDR3 was defined as the stretch from the second conserved V-encoded cysteine to the conserved J-encoded phenylalanine. In an earlier analysis of around 600 of the donors, sequences lacking an unambiguous match to a single V gene segment were excluded. An earlier analysis of 587 of the donors classified V segments as functional when productive rearrangements were above 56.7% and as segregating when the standard deviation between donors was above 5%. A statistical classification framework was built for diagnosing cytomegalovirus status from the catalog of TCR beta chain sequences. In a later analysis, V and J genes were assigned by comparing TCR nucleotide sequences against IMGT/GENE-DB human TR gene sequences. Using the TCRdist pipeline, a later analysis assigned CDR3 sequences along with most-parsimonious VDJ recombination scenarios. In a later analysis, each TCR beta chain was defined by its CDR3 amino acid sequence together with its V-gene family, and reads without a unique V-gene family were excluded. In a later analysis, around 650 highly shared, low-generation-probability nucleotide sequences were removed to address suspected cross-contamination and a sequencing artifact. In a later analysis, a clonal expansion index was calculated for each public chain from normalized within-repertoire ranks of inferred template counts. Generation probabilities in a later analysis came from a VDJ recombination model fitted to out-of-frame rearrangements, and those results were checked against IGoR. In a later analysis, TCR-TCR, TCR-HLA and TCR-CMV co-occurrence was scored with hypergeometric tests, and a repertoire-size bias correction was applied to TCR pairs. To estimate false discovery rates, a later analysis permuted the HLA or CMV assignments 20 times. In a later analysis, co-occurring TCRs were grouped with DBSCAN, and TCRdist sequence similarity was added when clustering was performed within HLA-allele-positive subsets. Repertoires with fewer than 30,000 or more than 120,000 public chains, plus five repertoires with anomalous nucleotide sharing, were excluded from co-occurrence clustering. Here the immuneACCESS table is served through TCRdb, limited to in-frame sequences with V and J called. Missing clones are a known gap in these copies; in checked studies unresolved V genes cover under half, and the rest lacks a known reason. Clone size and the V and J calls come from that table; the DNA yielded D and trimming. Recorded for this sample are 120,000 or so clones; 8% to 11% of them occurred a single time. The ten top clones hold approximately 4.4% of the sample.

The cohort was made up of roughly 670 healthy bone marrow donors. At the time of sampling, all cohort members were nominally healthy, though unrecorded immune exposures were likely present. The donor was CMV seropositive and belonged to the group of 250 to 300 seropositive cohort members. A peripheral blood sample was provided by each donor, and peripheral blood mononuclear cells were used for TCR beta sequencing. Genomic DNA extraction from the blood cell samples was performed with the Qiagen DNeasy Blood Extraction Kit. In the case of this clone: Its antigen specificity is not known. It has no much larger one-base neighbor in the sample; base qualities were not kept.

Points the paper makes about the study in general: At a false discovery rate of 0.05, a later analysis linked under 20,000 TCR beta sequences to specific HLA alleles. Immune exposure information for the cohort was limited to CMV serostatus. In a later genetic analysis, fewer N-insertions in productive TCRs were reported among donors in an Asian-associated ancestry cluster than the approximately 710-donor mean. Broadly in line with IMGT annotations, most TCR beta V segments showed up in productive rearrangements about 87% or about 30% of the time in an earlier analysis of 587 of the donors. According to a later analysis, most CMV-associated TCR beta chains appeared to be HLA-restricted, and the HLA associations seemed to be driven largely by CMV exposure. HLA typing was unavailable for some donors at each locus, so association tests used only the typed subset. Approximately 18 rarely observed V segments, including chromosome 9 orphons, were excluded from the earlier analysis of approximately 600 of the donors because counts were too low. In a later analysis, HLA-associated TCR beta chains showed more clonal expansion and lower generation probabilities than non-associated chains that were equally common. A later genetic analysis associated a missense DCLRE1C variant with V-gene and J-gene trimming of TCR beta chains, and an independent cohort replicated the association. Cytomegalovirus status was reported to be diagnosed by the classifier with high specificity and sensitivity in both the original and validation cohorts. Assigning TCR associations to individual alleles was difficult when HLA alleles, especially DR and DQ, strongly co-occurred. In this cohort, only TCR beta chains were sequenced, and detectable features were limited by the absence of alpha or paired-chain data. Roughly uniform sequencing depth across donors was assumed in presence/absence analyses, although this assumption may not hold. Most TCR sequences were seen in very few donors, while some public TCRs were found in many individuals. In a later analysis, several top co-occurrence clusters were reported to appear linked to parvovirus B19, influenza, CMV and Epstein-Barr virus. The 87-base-pair reads could not distinguish some IMGT-functional V segments, including TRBV6-2 and TRBV6-3, so those segments were excluded. A total of about 150 TCR beta chains were listed by the study as associated with cytomegalovirus. In vitro tests confirmed that a few of the cytomegalovirus-associated TCR beta chains recognize cytomegalovirus antigens. The authors suggested that the approach could potentially be generalized to other disease states and immunological phenotypes. Linkage disequilibrium might explain the correlated functional status among segregating V segments, but an unknown experimental factor could not be ruled out. A further reported finding was that TCR beta sequences accurately predicted the HLA-A and HLA-B alleles for most subjects in the first cohort. In a later analysis, TCR association rates were found to vary across HLA loci, with the most associated TCRs seen for DRB1 alleles and the fewest for HLA-C alleles. The sequencing pipeline was judged likely to have produced a cluster of highly shared sequence variants as a technical artifact.

CDR1 and CDR2, per the germline V gene, are MNHEY and SVGAGI. The cysteine opens and the phenylalanine closes a CDR3 of 14 amino acids. The kept DNA is CDR3 alone, 42 bases in frame from the first base. V and J are trimmed by 5 bases and 6 bases, and the gene matches miss 6 bases of the junction. The TCR was taken from a woman aged 18-30 years in good health and CMV-seropositive. The sequenced sample consisted of PBMCs. Recombination linked TRBV6-5 to TRBJ2-1; 8 junctional bases match TRBD2. The nucleotides are TGTGCCAGCAGTCCCGTAGGGACTAGCAATGAGCAGTTCTTC. Protein translation: CASSPVGTSNEQFF.